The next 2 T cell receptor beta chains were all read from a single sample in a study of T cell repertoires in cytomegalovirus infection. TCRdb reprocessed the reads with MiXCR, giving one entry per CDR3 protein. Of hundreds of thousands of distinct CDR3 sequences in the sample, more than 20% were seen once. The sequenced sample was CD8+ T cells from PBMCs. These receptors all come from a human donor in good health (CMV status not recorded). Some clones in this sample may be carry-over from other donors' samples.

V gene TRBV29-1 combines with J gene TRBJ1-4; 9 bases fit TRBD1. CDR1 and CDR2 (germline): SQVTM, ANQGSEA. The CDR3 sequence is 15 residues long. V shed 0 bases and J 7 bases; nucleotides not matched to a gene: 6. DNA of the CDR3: TGCAGCGTTGAAGAGCCGGGACAGGGTAGTGAAAAACTGTTTTTT. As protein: CSVEEPGQGSEKLFF.

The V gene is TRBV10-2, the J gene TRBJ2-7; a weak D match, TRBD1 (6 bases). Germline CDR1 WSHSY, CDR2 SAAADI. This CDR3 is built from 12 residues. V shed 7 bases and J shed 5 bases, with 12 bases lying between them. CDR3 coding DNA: TGCGCCAGCACACAACAGGGCCACGAGCAGTACTTC. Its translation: CASTQQGHEQYF.